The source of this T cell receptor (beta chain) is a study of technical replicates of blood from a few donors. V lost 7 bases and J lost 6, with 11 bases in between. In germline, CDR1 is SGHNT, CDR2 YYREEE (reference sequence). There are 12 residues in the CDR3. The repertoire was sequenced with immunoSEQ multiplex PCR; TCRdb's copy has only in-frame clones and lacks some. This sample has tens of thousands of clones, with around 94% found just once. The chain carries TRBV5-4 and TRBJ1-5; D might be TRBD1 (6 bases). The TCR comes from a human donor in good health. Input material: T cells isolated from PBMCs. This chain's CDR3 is CASVTRGQPQHF. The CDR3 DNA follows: TGTGCCAGCGTCACCAGGGGTCAGCCCCAGCATTTT.